This T cell receptor (beta chain) was identified in a study of identical twins. Findings and caveats of the study: While abundant cord blood beta clonotypes carried fewer insertions, memory repertoires showed no such pattern.

V was pared by 0 bases and J by 4 bases, with 18 bases between. This CDR3 is 17 amino acids long. A universal primer site arose from template switching, and cDNA bore unique molecular identifiers. TCRdb re-analysed the 5' RACE reads in MiXCR, keeping a single row per CDR3 protein. The sample holds under 900,000 distinct CDR3 sequences, approximately 13% seen once. Remarks on this clonotype: The antigen remains unidentified.

Only healthy Caucasians were included as donors. This sample was shared with a second study, whose subject was yellow fever vaccine responses in identical twins. That work states: Twins reportedly showed a vaccine T cell response that seemed partly convergent and partly personalized.

The sample taken for sequencing was PBMCs. The chain recombines TRBV12-3 or TRBV12-4 with TRBJ1-2; D unclear. This clonotype was sampled from a woman aged 18-29 years in good health. CDR3 DNA: TGTGCCAGCAGTTTAGCTTCCGGGAGATCGCAGTTCTATGGCTACACCTTC. Protein: CASSLASGRSQFYGYTF.